The TCR beta chain described here comes from a study of shared clonotypes between healthy human individuals. Study-wide points: The represented genetic and exposure-history diversity was limited by the small number of donors.

Germline assignment: CDR1 LNHDA and CDR2 SQIVND (reference sequence). The V segment lost 1 base and the J segment 2 bases; nucleotides outside the gene matches: 4. The CDR3 covers 15 residues. In the authors' methods: Junction-only sequences without quality scores were provided by ImmunoSEQ, so filtering was different. The repertoire was sequenced with immunoSEQ multiplex PCR; TCRdb's copy has only in-frame clones and lacks some. That table furnishes V, J and clone size, whereas the DNA furnished D and trimming. In the table there are more than 400,000 clones, around 95% of which are singletons. As concerns this clone: Its antigen is unidentified.

This sequence originates from a woman in her twenties or thirties in good health. Input material: naive CD4+ T cells sorted from blood. As to subset: CD45RA+ positively selected. The rearrangement links TRBV19 to TRBJ2-7; 8 positions match TRBD1. CDR3 sequence reads: CASSIVQGATYEQYF. In DNA, the CDR3 is TGTGCCAGTAGTATAGTCCAGGGGGCCACCTACGAGCAGTACTTC.